This entry lists 2 T cell receptor beta chains sequenced from one sample in a study of T cells in Graves' hyperthyroidism and ophthalmopathy. RNA transcripts served as the template for amplifying TCR beta CDR3 regions. Using the HTBI primer set, a first-round RT-PCR was run on the TCR CDR3. A single record per CDR3 protein comes from TCRdb applying MiXCR to the multiplex PCR reads. The table shows 400,000 to 450,000 distinct CDR3 sequences, with roughly 14% occurring only once. Sequencing used blood. Receptor source: a man aged 18 to 30 with Graves' ophthalmopathy.

This clonotype was recorded at least ten times. V and J are TRBV6-1 and TRBJ1-5, with TRBD1 matching 7 bases. Trimming cost V 5 bases and J 7 bases; bases outside gene matches: 8. CDR1 is MNHNS and CDR2 is SASEGT in the germline V gene. The CDR3 runs to 14 residues. DNA for the CDR3: TGTGCCAGCAGTTCCAGGGGGACGAACCAGCCCCAGCATTTT. This encodes CASSSRGTNQPQHF.

This clonotype occurred many times. V and J are TRBV11-2 and TRBJ1-1; a weak D match, TRBD1 (5 bases). The CDR3 is 14 amino acids. V was pared by 1 base and J by 3 bases, with 9 bases between. Germline values: CDR1 SGHAT, CDR2 FQNNGV. CDR3 protein: CASSLVLGDTEAFF. The CDR3 coding sequence is TGTGCCAGCAGCTTAGTTCTGGGGGACACTGAAGCTTTCTTT.